This note documents a single TCR beta chain sequence. The CDR3 sequence is 15 residues long. The germline CDR1 and CDR2 sequences are SEHNR and FQNEAQ (reference sequence). V was clipped by 6 bases and J by 0 bases; unmatched bases: 7. The data originate from a study of vaccination and CD4 T cells after COVID-19. TCRdb reanalysed the PCR reads using MiXCR and keeps one entry per CDR3 protein. Of 15,000 to 17,000 distinct CDR3 sequences listed, about three fifths are singletons. Recorded positive PCR dates fall between March and December 2020, preceding US Alpha, Beta and Delta variants. Sequenced material: CD4+ T cells from blood, taken after SARS-CoV-2 vaccination. The origin of this receptor is a human donor who had recovered from COVID-19. The chain combines TRBV7-9 with TRBJ1-2, with 7 bases lining up with TRBD1. CDR3 sequence reads: CASRKQGRSNYGYTF. The CDR3 nucleotides read TGTGCCAGCAGAAAACAGGGGAGATCTAACTATGGCTACACCTTC.